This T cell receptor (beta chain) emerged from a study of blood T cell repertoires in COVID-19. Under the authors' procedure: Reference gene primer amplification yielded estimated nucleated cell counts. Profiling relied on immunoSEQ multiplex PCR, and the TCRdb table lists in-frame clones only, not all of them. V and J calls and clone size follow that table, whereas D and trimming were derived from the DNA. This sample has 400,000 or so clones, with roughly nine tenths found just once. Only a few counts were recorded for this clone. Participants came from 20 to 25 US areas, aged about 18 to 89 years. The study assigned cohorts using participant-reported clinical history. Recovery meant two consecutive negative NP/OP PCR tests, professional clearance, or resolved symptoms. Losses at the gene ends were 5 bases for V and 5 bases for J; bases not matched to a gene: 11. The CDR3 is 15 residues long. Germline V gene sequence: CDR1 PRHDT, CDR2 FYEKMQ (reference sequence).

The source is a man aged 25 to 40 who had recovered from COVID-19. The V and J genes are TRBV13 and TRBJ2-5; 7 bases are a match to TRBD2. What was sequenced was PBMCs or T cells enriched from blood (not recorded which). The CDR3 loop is CASSTGGRGEETQYF. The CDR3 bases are TGTGCCAGCAGCACCGGCGGCCGGGGGGAGGAGACCCAGTACTTC.